This TCR beta chain was recovered during a study of beta chain features in type 1 diabetes. The study, taken as a whole, reports: No resolution was reached here on whether HLA type influences TCRB rearrangement.

Expressed TCRB transcripts were sequenced because the isolated RNA had all been reverse transcribed beforehand. The protocol was immunoSEQ multiplex PCR, while the TCRdb copy is restricted to in-frame clones and leaves out a portion. The table shows 200,000 to 250,000 clones, with 7.5% to 10% occurring only once. The CDR3 loop spans 12 amino acids. The germline V and J ends were trimmed by 10 bases and 0 bases, with 10 bases remaining between them. Germline V gene data show CDR1 as MNHNS and CDR2 as SASEGT. Per donor, one heparinised blood draw averaged about 116 mL. Each population that was sorted was more than 95% pure. A word on this clone: No antigen is known for it.

Material: naive CD4+ T cells from blood. The receptor was derived from a woman in her late teens or twenties in good health. V usage is TRBV6-1 and J usage is TRBJ2-7; D might be TRBD1 (6 bases). The CDR3 bases are TGTGCCATTCACAGGGACTCCTACGAGCAGTACTTC. Its protein product is CAIHRDSYEQYF.